These 16 T cell receptor beta chains originate from one sample sequenced in a study of neoadjuvant anti-PD-1 for oral cavity cancer. Documented time point: after neoadjuvant nivolumab, at surgical resection. TCRdb's table, derived via immunoSEQ multiplex PCR, lists solely in-frame clones and lacks some. The repertoire holds around 14,000 clones, 75% seen once, with roughly 2% in the top ten. The material was PBMCs, obtained after nivolumab (anti-PD-1) treatment. These TCRs come from a person aged 35 to 85 with oral cavity squamous cell carcinoma.

There are a few counts of this clone. The gene calls are TRBV7-8 and TRBJ1-2, with TRBD1 as a possible D gene (6 bases). The germline gives CDR1 SGHVS, CDR2 FQNEAQ. The CDR3 contains 15 residues. Trimming removed 1 base from V and 4 bases from J, with 13 bases in between. The CDR3: CASSLEGGMGYGYTF. DNA for the CDR3: TGTGCCAGCAGCTTAGAGGGGGGTATGGGCTATGGCTACACCTTC.

This chain uses TRBV5-1 with TRBJ1-3; D is perhaps TRBD1 (5 bases). Germline CDR1 SGHRS, CDR2 YFSETQ. This CDR3 has 15 amino acids. Trimming left V 3 bases short and J 4 bases short, with 14 bases between. Here the CDR3 reads CASSSQGGIGNTIYF. The CDR3 region has the DNA TGCGCCAGCAGCTCTCAGGGAGGTATAGGAAACACCATATATTTT.

The J gene is TRBJ1-1, the V gene TRBV10-3; 8 nucleotides match TRBD1. Germline trimming cut 10 bases from V and 6 bases from J; bases unmatched to any gene: 16. Looked up from germline, CDR1 is ENHRY and CDR2 is SYGVKD. This CDR3 contains 15 residues. This CDR3 is CATQDRVALGAEAFF. CDR3 bases: TGTGCCACACAGGACAGGGTGGCCCTTGGTGCTGAAGCTTTCTTT.

The genes are TRBV11-2 and TRBJ1-1; maybe TRBD1 (6 bases). The CDR3 consists of 11 residues. V dropped 5 bases and J dropped 11 bases, with 12 bases sitting between them. Germline CDR1 SGHAT, CDR2 FQNNGV. The CDR3 region is CASSEQGVAFF. The CDR3 nucleotides are TGTGCCAGCAGCGAACAGGGTGTCGCTTTCTTT.

This chain joins TRBV11-2 and TRBJ2-5; D remains unclear. This CDR3 comprises 15 residues. Germline-derived CDR1 and CDR2 are SGHAT and FQNNGV. Between the trimmed V and J ends, which lost 3 bases and 1 base, there was a span of 12 bases. The CDR3 DNA follows: TGTGCCAGCAGCTTTTGGTTTGGGTCCCAAGAGACCCAGTACTTC. This encodes CASSFWFGSQETQYF.

This rearrangement joins TRBV25-1 to TRBJ1-2; tentative D call: TRBD1 (5 bases). The V end lost 4 bases, the J end lost 7 bases, and 13 bases lay between the germline ends. Per the germline V gene, CDR1 is MGHDK and CDR2 is SYGVNS. The CDR3 sequence is 13 residues long. This CDR3 reads CASSVLQGGGYTF. CDR3 DNA: TGTGCCAGCAGTGTCTTGCAGGGCGGTGGCTACACCTTC.

V usage is TRBV11-3 and J usage is TRBJ2-1; D not certain. V was trimmed by 1 base and J by 10 bases, leaving 14 bases between them. The CDR3 runs to 14 residues. The germline V gene has CDR1 SGHNT and CDR2 YENEEA. CDR3 bases: TGTGCCAGCAGCTTAGGCCAATTCCTCGCAGAGCAGTTCTTC. Encoded protein: CASSLGQFLAEQFF.

The J gene is TRBJ1-3, the V gene TRBV5-4, with 8 bases fitting TRBD1. Germline CDR1 SGHNT, CDR2 YYREEE (reference sequence). Trimming took 2 bases from V and 4 from J; bases not matched to a gene: 5. The CDR3 extends over 15 amino acids. In nucleotides, the CDR3 is TGTGCCAGCAGCTTCCAGGGGGCCAAAGGAAACACCATATATTTT. As protein: CASSFQGAKGNTIYF.

The chain carries TRBV30 and TRBJ2-7, with TRBD2 identical over 8 bases. The CDR3 has 15 amino acids. Germline loops: CDR1 GTSNPN, CDR2 SVGIG (reference sequence). V gave up 2 bases and J gave up 6 bases; unmatched junction bases: 12. CDR3 DNA sequence: TGTGCCTGGAGTCCCAGAGCGGGAGCTCCCGGCGAGCAGTACTTC. This codes for CAWSPRAGAPGEQYF.

The rearrangement links TRBV9 to TRBJ1-6; possibly TRBD1 for D (6 bases). Germline V gene lookup returns CDR1 SGDLS and CDR2 YYNGEE. CDR3 length: 17 amino acids. V lost 3 bases and J lost 0, with 13 bases in between. The CDR3 nucleotides read TGTGCCAGCAGCGCGGACAGCCGGAGCTCCTATAATTCACCCCTCCACTTT. It specifies CASSADSRSSYNSPLHF. Full variable domain (outside the CDR3, taken from reference TRBV9 and TRBJ1-6): DSGVTQTPKHLITATGQRVTLRCSPRSGDLSVYWYQQSLDQGLQFLIQYYNGEERAKGNILERFSAQQFPDLHSELNLSSLELGDSALYFCASSADSRSSYNSPLHFGNGTRLTVT.

The V call is TRBV12-5, the J call TRBJ2-1; D unclear. The CDR3 loop spans 13 amino acids. Trimming pared 10 bases from V and 0 bases from J, leaving 10 bases between. Looked up from germline, CDR1 is LGHNT and CDR2 is FRNRAP. CDR3 DNA sequence: TGTGCTACCGAGAAGAGCTCCTACAATGAGCAGTTCTTC. The encoded protein is CATEKSSYNEQFF.

V gene TRBV5-4 combines with J gene TRBJ2-1; the match to TRBD2 covers 7 bases. The V and J ends lost 4 bases and 0 bases, in that order; junction bases with no gene match: 10. Germline V CDR1 and CDR2: SGHNT, YYREEE (reference sequence). CDR3 length equals 17 residues. The CDR3 sequence: CASSTSLRGSSYNEQFF. The CDR3 nucleotides read TGTGCCAGCAGCACCTCTTTGCGGGGGAGCTCCTACAATGAGCAGTTCTTC.

The chain couples TRBV10-2 to TRBJ2-2, with D maybe TRBD2 (7 bases). Trimming took 7 bases from V and 3 from J, leaving 18 bases between them. This CDR3 contains 16 residues. Germline V gene data show CDR1 as WSHSY and CDR2 as SAAADI. Here the CDR3 reads CASTWGGGRYTGELFF. As DNA, the CDR3 is TGCGCCAGCACCTGGGGGGGCGGCAGGTACACCGGGGAGCTGTTTTTT.

This chain's CDR3 is CASRTSRTSGGLNTGELFF. The CDR3 nucleotides read TGTGCCAGTAGAACTTCTAGGACTAGCGGGGGGCTGAACACCGGGGAGCTGTTTTTT. The chain links TRBV19 to TRBJ2-2; 14 bases are a match to TRBD2. Trimming at V came to 6 bases and at J to 1 base, leaving 10 bases not matched to a gene. The CDR3 contains 19 residues. Germline values: CDR1 LNHDA, CDR2 SQIVND (reference sequence).

This clone has more than one count but fewer than ten. This chain links TRBV6-1 with TRBJ1-1; D is undetermined. This CDR3 has 12 amino acids. Trimming removed 2 bases at V and 1 base at J, with 2 bases between. Germline CDR1 MNHNS, CDR2 SASEGT. CDR3 sequence: CASSEWNTEAFF. For the CDR3, the DNA is TGTGCCAGCAGTGAATGGAACACTGAAGCTTTCTTT.

The chain is built from TRBV11-2 and TRBJ1-1; 7 nucleotides match TRBD1. This CDR3 is 15 amino acids long. Trimming took 3 bases from V and 4 from J; bases not matched to a gene: 8. Germline CDR1 reads SGHAT; CDR2 reads FQNNGV. The CDR3 region has the DNA TGTGCCAGCAGCTTCAACAGGGGATATGGCACTGAAGCTTTCTTT. Its translation: CASSFNRGYGTEAFF.